These 28 T cell receptor beta chains were all obtained from the same sample, sequenced in a study of HIV-infected children after antiretroviral therapy interruption. Stated treatment: PENTA 11 planned treatment interruption arm or continuous ART arm. Unique molecular identifiers were included in an RNA-based 3' RACE TCR library. TCRdb recomputed calls from the 3' RACE reads with MiXCR, one row per CDR3 protein. The table includes 30,000 to 50,000 distinct CDR3 sequences, more than 6.5% detected once. This specimen consisted of CD45RA+ CD4+ T cells from PBMCs, pooled from several time points, obtained from a donor given antiretroviral therapy, either interrupted or continuous. Described subset: naive CD4+ CD45RA+ CD45RO- T cells. These TCRs come from a pool of human donors with HIV.

This clonotype came up a few times. This rearrangement joins TRBV20-1 to TRBJ2-1, with a possible D match to TRBD1 (5 bases). CDR3 length: 12 residues. V dropped 3 bases and J dropped 6 bases, with 9 bases sitting between them. Looked up from germline, CDR1 is DFQATT and CDR2 is SNEGSKA (reference sequence). The CDR3, as DNA: TGCAGTGCTAGGATGACAGCCAATGAGCAGTTCTTC. This codes for CSARMTANEQFF.

This clonotype came up many times. This CDR3 reads CASSQVYGEKLFF. Here the CDR3 DNA reads TGCGCCAGCAGCCAAGTTTACGGTGAAAAACTGTTTTTT. This chain links TRBV4-1 with TRBJ1-4; D unresolved. Germline-derived CDR1 and CDR2 are MGHRA and YSYEKL. Trimming stripped 1 base from V and 7 bases from J, with 7 bases between. The CDR3 totals 13 residues.

This sequence joins TRBV4-3 and TRBJ2-5; weak D call: TRBD1 (6 bases). This CDR3 is built from 14 residues. V was pared by 3 bases and J by 0 bases, with 8 bases between. CDR1 and CDR2 from the germline V gene are LGHNA and YSLEER. The CDR3 DNA sequence: TGCGCCAGCAGCCAGGGGGACAACCAAGAGACCCAGTACTTC. Residues: CASSQGDNQETQYF.

This clonotype was detected many times. V usage is TRBV15 and J usage is TRBJ2-4; 7 bases line up with TRBD2. Germline CDR1 LNHNV, CDR2 YYDKDF (reference sequence). The J segment lost 0 bases and the V segment lost 0 bases, leaving 17 bases of the junction unmatched. The CDR3 length is 21 residues. The DNA of the CDR3 is TGTGCCACCAGCAGAGATTATGGACTAGGGACTTCGATATTAGCCAAAAACATTCAGTACTTC. Translating it yields CATSRDYGLGTSILAKNIQYF.

This clonotype was observed a few times. The rearrangement joins TRBV20-1 to TRBJ1-2; 10 bases fit TRBD1. Germline V gene data show CDR1 as DFQATT and CDR2 as SNEGSKA (reference sequence). V lost 0 bases and J lost 8; bases outside the gene matches: 9. The CDR3 totals 15 residues. CDR3 nucleotide sequence: TGCAGTGCTAGAGATCAGGACAGGGGGGTTGGGGGCTACACCTTC. Amino acid sequence: CSARDQDRGVGGYTF.

This clonotype appeared many times. V and J are TRBV25-1 and TRBJ2-1, with 9 bases identical to TRBD1. The CDR3 contains 18 residues. Per germline, CDR1 MGHDK and CDR2 SYGVNS. V dropped 1 base and J dropped 0; count of bases not matched to a gene: 7. CDR3 sequence (DNA): TGTGCCAGCAGTGAATTCGGGACAGGGTCTGGCTCCTACAATGAGCAGTTCTTC. Translated: CASSEFGTGSGSYNEQFF.

This clonotype was seen ten or more times. J is TRBJ2-7 and V is TRBV7-8, with TRBD1 matching 7 bases. Germline values: CDR1 SGHVS, CDR2 FQNEAQ. V dropped 5 bases and J dropped 2; count of bases not matched to a gene: 6. The length of the CDR3 is 14 residues. The CDR3 sequence is CASSTETGPYEQYF. CDR3 nucleotide sequence: TGTGCCAGCAGCACTGAGACAGGGCCCTACGAGCAGTACTTC.

This clonotype was recorded at least ten times. The rearrangement uses TRBV7-2 and TRBJ2-3; D is undetermined. V gave up 1 base and J gave up 5 bases, with 10 bases separating them. This CDR3 has 14 residues. Germline V gives CDR1 SGHTA, CDR2 FQGNSA. In nucleotides, the CDR3 is TGTGCCAGCAGCTTAGAACTTTTGGTAGATACGCAGTATTTT. It translates to CASSLELLVDTQYF.

This clonotype showed up many times. The J gene is TRBJ2-7, the V gene TRBV5-6; D is perhaps TRBD2 (6 bases). The V gene's germline CDR1 is SGHDT and CDR2 YYEEEE. V was shortened by 4 bases and J by 3 bases, with 20 bases between the two germline ends. The CDR3 runs 16 residues. This chain's CDR3 is CASSGGDRDWYYEQYF. CDR3 nucleotide sequence: TGTGCCAGCAGCGGTGGGGACCGGGACTGGTACTACGAGCAGTACTTC.

This clonotype was observed many times. The rearrangement joins TRBV28 to TRBJ1-2; TRBD1 matches 7 bases. This CDR3 has 16 residues. Germline lookup yields CDR1 MDHEN and CDR2 SYDVKM. With 2 bases clipped from V and 2 bases from J, the junction kept 8 bases outside the gene matches. The CDR3 spells CASSLPLGGSNYGYTF. The DNA of the CDR3 is TGTGCCAGCAGTTTACCCCTAGGGGGCTCCAACTATGGCTACACCTTC.

This clonotype was found many times. This chain links TRBV3-1 with TRBJ1-4; D possibly corresponds to TRBD1 (5 bases). The CDR3 totals 14 residues. Trimming took 1 base from V and 7 from J, leaving 10 bases between them. Looked up from germline, CDR1 is LGHDT and CDR2 is YNNKEL (reference sequence). In DNA, the CDR3 is TGTGCCAGCAGCCAAGCTGGGGGGAGTGAAAAACTGTTTTTT. Protein product: CASSQAGGSEKLFF.

This clonotype counts as medium-sized. The chain has TRBV2 and TRBJ2-1; D remains ambiguous. This CDR3 is 12 amino acids long. V was pared by 6 bases and J by 9 bases, with 12 bases between. Germline V lookup: CDR1 SNHLY, CDR2 FYNNEI. The DNA for the CDR3 is TGTGCCAGCAGCTTACACTATGCTGAGCAGTTCTTC. Its protein is CASSLHYAEQFF. The variable domain in full, with the rest retrieved from reference TRBV2 and TRBJ2-1, is EPEVTQTPSHQVTQMGQEVILRCVPISNHLYFYWYRQILGQKVEFLVSFYNNEISEKSEIFDDQFSVERPDGSNFTLKIRSTKLEDSAMYFCASSLHYAEQFFGPGTRLTVL.

This clonotype came up many times. CDR3 in amino acids: CASSLDAEETGGKTQYF. The DNA of the CDR3 is TGTGCCAGCAGCTTAGATGCGGAAGAGACAGGGGGGAAGACCCAGTACTTC. This chain links TRBV11-2 with TRBJ2-5, with 9 nucleotides matching TRBD1. The V gene's germline CDR1 is SGHAT and CDR2 FQNNGV. Trimming removed 0 bases from V and 6 bases from J; junction bases left unmatched: 11. The length of the CDR3 is 17 residues.

This clonotype was seen ten or more times. The rearrangement uses TRBV10-3 and TRBJ2-1, with 8 nucleotides matching TRBD2. The V gene's germline CDR1 is ENHRY and CDR2 SYGVKD. CDR3 length: 15 residues. V was clipped by 10 bases and J by 3 bases; unmatched bases: 11. The CDR3 spells CANSGSNLGYNEQFF. DNA for the CDR3: TGTGCCAACAGCGGGAGTAATTTGGGCTACAATGAGCAGTTCTTC.

This clonotype was counted at least ten times. The genes are TRBV19 and TRBJ2-1; D not certain. This CDR3 region has 14 residues. V was clipped by 6 bases and J by 3 bases, with 12 bases between them. Germline CDR1 reads LNHDA; CDR2 reads SQIVND (reference sequence). CDR3 in amino acids: CASRGSLDYNEQFF. The DNA for the CDR3 is TGTGCCAGTAGGGGGTCCCTCGACTACAATGAGCAGTTCTTC. Filled out from reference TRBV19 and TRBJ2-1, the complete variable domain reads DGGITQSPKYLFRKEGQNVTLSCEQNLNHDAMYWYRQDPGQGLRLIYYSQIVNDFQKGDIAEGYSVSREKKESFPLTVTSAQKNPTAFYLCASRGSLDYNEQFFGPGTRLTVL.

This clonotype was seen at least ten times. This chain uses TRBV30 with TRBJ2-6; D may be TRBD2 (5 bases). Germline CDR1 is GTSNPN and CDR2 is SVGIG (reference sequence). The CDR3 runs 17 residues. V was cut by 2 bases and J by 0 bases, with 14 bases left in between. The CDR3 coding sequence is TGTGCCTGGAGTCGAGGGCGGTACGGCTCTGGGGCCAACGTCCTGACTTTC. Its translation: CAWSRGRYGSGANVLTF. Full variable domain (rest looked up from reference TRBV30 and TRBJ2-6): SQTIHQWPATLVQPVGSPLSLECTVEGTSNPNLYWYRQAAGRGLQLLFYSVGIGQISSEVPQNLSASRPQDRQFILSSKKLLLSDSGFYLCAWSRGRYGSGANVLTFGAGSRLTVL.

J is TRBJ2-3 and V is TRBV28, with 9 bases fitting TRBD1. The germline gives CDR1 MDHEN, CDR2 SYDVKM. This CDR3 is 15 amino acids long. V was pared by 5 bases and J by 3 bases, with 6 bases of the junction left unmatched. The CDR3 loop reads CASSLPGTGTDTQYF. The DNA of the CDR3 is TGTGCCAGCAGTCTTCCGGGGACAGGGACAGATACGCAGTATTTT.

The genes are TRBV12-3 or TRBV12-4 and TRBJ2-7; D gene unclear. There are 16 residues in the CDR3. Trimming removed 1 base from V and 0 bases from J, with 13 bases in between. The CDR3 is CASSLVAPRSSYEQYF. CDR3 DNA sequence: TGTGCCAGCAGTTTAGTAGCCCCCAGGAGCTCCTACGAGCAGTACTTC.

This clonotype came up many times. The CDR3 nucleotides are TGTGCCAGCAGCTCGACCGGGACAGGGTTCAACTATGGCTACACCTTC. It yields the protein CASSSTGTGFNYGYTF. V gene TRBV5-6 combines with J gene TRBJ1-2; 9 bases are a match to TRBD1. Trimming removed 3 bases from V and 2 bases from J; junction bases left unmatched: 8. Germline lookup yields CDR1 SGHDT and CDR2 YYEEEE. The CDR3 consists of 16 residues.

This clonotype showed up many times. The gene calls are TRBV19 and TRBJ2-2, with 7 nucleotides matching TRBD2. In germline, CDR1 is LNHDA, CDR2 SQIVND (reference sequence). The J segment lost 7 bases and the V segment lost 7 bases, leaving 6 bases of the junction unmatched. The length of the CDR3 is 13 residues. The CDR3 protein is CASTSGEYGELFF. The CDR3 nucleotides are TGTGCCAGTACAAGCGGGGAGTACGGGGAGCTGTTTTTT.

This clonotype was seen a handful of times. The chain carries TRBV28 and TRBJ2-7, with 16 nucleotides matching TRBD2. This CDR3 region has 19 residues. Per germline, CDR1 MDHEN and CDR2 SYDVKM. Trimming removed 3 bases from V and 0 bases from J; junction bases left unmatched: 8. The chain's CDR3 is CASSLLLGLAGGISYEQYF. DNA for the CDR3: TGTGCCAGCAGTTTGTTATTGGGACTAGCGGGAGGGATCTCCTACGAGCAGTACTTC.

There are many counts of this clonotype. This chain joins TRBV6-5 and TRBJ2-1; tentatively, D is TRBD1 or TRBD2 (5 bases each). Trimming took 4 bases from V and 3 from J, leaving 16 bases between them. Germline V gene data show CDR1 as MNHEY and CDR2 as SVGAGI. The CDR3 covers 16 residues. The CDR3 DNA sequence: TGTGCCAGCAGTTCGTTGGGGACCGGACGCTACAATGAGCAGTTCTTC. Translating gives CASSSLGTGRYNEQFF.

A few counts support this clonotype. The chain links TRBV2 to TRBJ1-1; the match to TRBD1 covers 9 bases. Trimming cost V 5 bases and J 4 bases; bases outside gene matches: 5. The CDR3 spans 14 residues. Germline V gene data show CDR1 as SNHLY and CDR2 as FYNNEI. CDR3 protein: CASSYRGLGTEAFF. The CDR3 DNA is TGTGCCAGCAGTTACAGGGGGCTGGGCACTGAAGCTTTCTTT. The full variable domain, in which reference TRBV2 and TRBJ1-1 provide the parts outside the CDR3, is EPEVTQTPSHQVTQMGQEVILRCVPISNHLYFYWYRQILGQKVEFLVSFYNNEISEKSEIFDDQFSVERPDGSNFTLKIRSTKLEDSAMYFCASSYRGLGTEAFFGQGTRLTVV.

This clonotype was seen at least ten times. This chain links TRBV9 with TRBJ1-5; perhaps TRBD1 as D (6 bases). The CDR3 spans 14 residues. CDR1 is SGDLS, CDR2 YYNGEE, per germline. V shed 4 bases and J shed 6 bases, with 14 bases lying between them. CDR3 nucleotide sequence: TGTGCCAGCAGCCCAACAACAGGGCCTCAGCCCCAGCATTTT. Translating gives CASSPTTGPQPQHF.

This clonotype was detected a few times. The V gene is TRBV20-1, the J gene TRBJ1-1; possible D gene TRBD1, 5 bases. Germline assignment: CDR1 DFQATT and CDR2 SNEGSKA (reference sequence). This CDR3 has 13 amino acids. CDR3 residues: CSPMGTLNTEAFF. The CDR3 DNA is TGCAGCCCGATGGGGACCCTGAACACTGAAGCTTTCTTT.

Ten or more counts support this clonotype. The rearrangement joins TRBV7-9 to TRBJ1-2; D uncertain. Per the germline V gene, CDR1 is SEHNR and CDR2 is FQNEAQ (reference sequence). This CDR3 contains 15 residues. With 1 base removed from V and 0 bases from J, the gap between germline ends came to 9 bases. CDR3 sequence reads: CASSLVGSPNYGYTF. The CDR3 DNA reads TGTGCCAGCAGCTTAGTTGGATCCCCTAACTATGGCTACACCTTC.

This clonotype was recorded at least ten times. The chain has TRBV12-3 or TRBV12-4 and TRBJ2-7, with 7 bases aligning to TRBD1. This CDR3 is 13 amino acids long. V shed 6 bases and J 9 bases; nucleotides not matched to a gene: 11. Here the CDR3 reads CASSPTGNKVQYF. CDR3 sequence (DNA): TGTGCCAGCAGCCCGACAGGGAACAAGGTGCAGTACTTC.

This clonotype was counted only a few times. This sequence joins TRBV7-2 and TRBJ2-5; no clear D. Germline CDR1 and CDR2: SGHTA and FQGNSA. This CDR3 has 14 amino acids. With 4 bases removed from V and 8 bases from J, the gap between germline ends came to 17 bases. CDR3 coding DNA: TGTGCCAGCAGCTCTAAGACCGGCCGGCTTACCCAGTACTTC. Protein product: CASSSKTGRLTQYF.